These 22 T cell receptor beta chains originate from one sample sequenced in a study of response to subunit inactivated influenza vaccine. One entry per CDR3 protein results from TCRdb running MiXCR on the RT-PCR reads. The sample lists roughly 630,000 distinct CDR3 sequences; 12% to 15% were seen once. The source was PBMCs from blood, collected 14 to 15 days before vaccination. The receptors originated from a man aged 50-60 years who received an inactivated influenza vaccine.

The table lists this clonotype with many counts. The chain has TRBV5-1 and TRBJ2-4, with TRBD2 as a possible D gene (5 bases). Per germline, CDR1 SGHRS and CDR2 YFSETQ. The CDR3 spans 13 residues. The V end was cut by 4 bases, the J end by 0 bases, with 5 bases between. CDR3 residues: CASSGGAKNIQYF. The CDR3 coding sequence is TGCGCCAGCAGCGGAGGAGCCAAAAACATTCAGTACTTC.

The V gene is TRBV18, the J gene TRBJ2-1; no reliable D call. The V end was cut by 0 bases, the J end by 9 bases, with 9 bases between. The germline V gene has CDR1 KGHSH and CDR2 LQKENI. This CDR3 has 13 residues. CDR3 nucleotides: TGTGCCAGCTCACCACCGCCTGGGGTTGAGCAGTTCTTC. It yields the protein CASSPPPGVEQFF.

This clonotype turned up a few times. The chain couples TRBV27 to TRBJ2-3; 9 bases line up with TRBD2. The CDR3 loop spans 18 amino acids. V was pared by 4 bases and J by 2 bases, with 13 bases of the junction left unmatched. CDR1 is MNHEY, CDR2 SMNVEV, per germline (reference sequence). CDR3 sequence: CASSYTPGLATNTDTQYF. DNA of the CDR3: TGTGCCAGCAGTTATACTCCGGGACTAGCAACAAACACAGATACGCAGTATTTT.

This clonotype was seen a handful of times. The gene calls are TRBV10-3 and TRBJ2-2; a possible D gene is TRBD1 (6 bases). Germline values: CDR1 ENHRY, CDR2 SYGVKD. The V end lost 0 bases, the J end lost 4 bases, and 12 bases lay between the germline ends. The CDR3 runs to 16 residues. The CDR3 nucleotides are TGTGCCATCAGTGAGTCGACACAGGGCGGCACCGGGGAGCTGTTTTTT. It yields the protein CAISESTQGGTGELFF.

This clonotype has a handful of counts. V usage is TRBV6-5 and J usage is TRBJ1-1; D not certain. CDR3 size: 12 residues. The germline gives CDR1 MNHEY, CDR2 SVGAGI. V was clipped by 2 bases and J by 6 bases, with 7 bases between them. DNA for the CDR3: TGTGCCAGCAGTTACGGCCTGTCTGAAGCTTTCTTT. Protein: CASSYGLSEAFF.

V usage is TRBV11-2 and J usage is TRBJ2-1; 11 bases align to TRBD2. The CDR3 runs 19 residues. J was trimmed by 0 bases and V by 5 bases; bases with no gene match: 12. The germline V gene has CDR1 SGHAT and CDR2 FQNNGV. The DNA of the CDR3 is TGTGCCAGCAGCCCGACGGGTCTAGCGGGGGGACGCTCCTACAATGAGCAGTTCTTC. Translating gives CASSPTGLAGGRSYNEQFF.

In this sample, this clonotype turned up many times. This chain links TRBV12-3 or TRBV12-4 with TRBJ2-7, with D tentatively TRBD2 (6 bases). The CDR3 is 15 amino acids. V was trimmed by 7 bases and J by 0 bases, leaving 16 bases between them. In nucleotides, the CDR3 is TGTGCCAGCACTCGGGGACTCCGAAGCTCCTACGAGCAGTACTTC. It codes for CASTRGLRSSYEQYF.

This clonotype was counted at least ten times. The chain carries TRBV5-1 and TRBJ2-1; either TRBD1 or TRBD2 may supply D (6 bases each). V lost 4 bases, J lost 1 base, and 18 bases lay in between. Germline CDR1 is SGHRS and CDR2 is YFSETQ. The CDR3 consists of 17 residues. The CDR3 DNA reads as TGCGCCAGCAGCCCCCGGAGGGGGACCCTTTCCTACAATGAGCAGTTCTTC. Translating gives CASSPRRGTLSYNEQFF. Full variable domain (missing parts from reference TRBV5-1 and TRBJ2-1): KAGVTQTPRYLIKTRGQQVTLSCSPISGHRSVSWYQQTPGQGLQFLFEYFSETQRNKGNFPGRFSGRQFSNSRSEMNVSTLELGDSALYLCASSPRRGTLSYNEQFFGPGTRLTVL.

The chain uses TRBV6-5 and TRBJ1-5, with D hard to call. The V end lost 5 bases, the J end lost 0 bases, and 14 bases lay between the germline ends. The germline V gene has CDR1 MNHEY and CDR2 SVGAGI. The CDR3 runs 16 residues. The CDR3 here is CASSNDNRHSNQPQHF. CDR3 coding DNA: TGTGCCAGCAGTAACGATAACAGACATAGCAATCAGCCCCAGCATTTT.

The chain employs TRBV6-2 or TRBV6-3 and TRBJ2-3, with D tentatively TRBD1 (5 bases). Germline V CDR1 and CDR2: MNHEY, SVGEGT. This CDR3 spans 12 amino acids. V gave up 7 bases and J gave up 4 bases, with 9 bases separating them. In DNA form, the CDR3 reads TGTGCCAGCACCACCAGGGCAGATACGCAGTATTTT. It encodes CASTTRADTQYF.

This clonotype was detected a few times. The V gene is TRBV12-3 or TRBV12-4, the J gene TRBJ1-5, with 9 nucleotides matching TRBD1. The CDR3 sequence is 14 residues long. J lost 5 bases, V lost 6 bases, and 5 bases had no gene match. The CDR3 region is CASRMGQGDQPQHF. DNA of the CDR3: TGTGCCAGCAGAATGGGACAGGGCGATCAGCCCCAGCATTTT.

The V gene is TRBV27, the J gene TRBJ1-5; D call uncertain. Trimming stripped 3 bases from V and 2 bases from J, with 8 bases between. The CDR3 has 14 residues. Germline V gene sequence: CDR1 MNHEY, CDR2 SMNVEV (reference sequence). This CDR3 reads CASSFSFGNQPQHF. DNA for the CDR3: TGTGCCAGCAGTTTTAGTTTCGGCAATCAGCCCCAGCATTTT.

The DNA for the CDR3 is TGTGCCAGCAGCTTCGGGCAGGAGAAAGGCTATGGCTACACCTTC. Amino acids: CASSFGQEKGYGYTF. The chain has TRBV7-9 and TRBJ1-2; D unclear. This CDR3 is built from 15 residues. Trimming shortened V by 3 bases and J by 4 bases, and 15 bases separated the two germline ends. Germline CDR1 and CDR2: SEHNR and FQNEAQ (reference sequence).

This clonotype turned up a few times. The rearrangement joins TRBV7-2 to TRBJ2-1; the match to TRBD2 covers 8 bases. CDR1 and CDR2 from the germline V gene are SGHTA and FQGNSA. The length of the CDR3 is 14 residues. V shed 1 base, J shed 10 bases, and the junction held 6 bases outside the gene matches. CDR3 in DNA: TGTGCCAGCAGCTTAGAACGCGGGGGGACGGAGCAGTTCTTC. Protein sequence: CASSLERGGTEQFF.

The chain has TRBV27 and TRBJ1-2, with TRBD1 matching over 10 bases. The ends lost 8 bases at V and 4 bases at J; junction bases unmatched: 7. Germline-derived CDR1 and CDR2 are MNHEY and SMNVEV (reference sequence). The CDR3 has 14 residues. CDR3 nucleotide sequence: TGTGCCAGCGGTAGGGACAGGGGATTCTATGGCTACACCTTC. Translating it yields CASGRDRGFYGYTF.

The V call is TRBV20-1, the J call TRBJ2-3, with TRBD2 identical over 8 bases. Per germline, CDR1 DFQATT and CDR2 SNEGSKA (reference sequence). The junction had 5 bases not matched to a gene; V was cut back by 5 bases and J by 4 bases. This CDR3 is built from 13 residues. In DNA form, the CDR3 reads TGCAGTGCTCCGCTACTAGCGGCAGATACGCAGTATTTT. This gives the protein CSAPLLAADTQYF.

This clonotype showed up just a few times. The CDR3: CASSVGSRVLGNEQFF. DNA of the CDR3: TGTGCCAGCAGCGTAGGGTCCAGGGTACTGGGGAATGAGCAGTTCTTC. The chain employs TRBV7-2 and TRBJ2-1, with D perhaps matching TRBD1 (5 bases). Germline assignment: CDR1 SGHTA and CDR2 FQGNSA. Trimming cost V 5 bases and J 7 bases, with 21 bases left between them. CDR3 length: 16 residues.

This clonotype was observed a handful of times. The chain employs TRBV5-1 and TRBJ2-5; 8 bases map to TRBD2. Germline V gene sequence: CDR1 SGHRS, CDR2 YFSETQ. The ends lost 3 bases at V and 4 bases at J; junction bases unmatched: 5. The CDR3 runs 14 residues. DNA for the CDR3: TGCGCCAGCAGCTCCGGGAGGGCCAGAGAGACCCAGTACTTC. It specifies CASSSGRARETQYF.

This clonotype was observed a few times. The rearrangement uses TRBV28 and TRBJ2-7; D call uncertain. The CDR3 is 16 amino acids. In germline, CDR1 is MDHEN, CDR2 SYDVKM. Trimming stripped 3 bases from V and 4 bases from J, with 19 bases between. This CDR3 reads CASSFLNRALGYEQYF. CDR3 DNA sequence: TGTGCCAGCAGTTTTTTGAACCGGGCCCTTGGGTACGAGCAGTACTTC.

This sequence joins TRBV7-6 and TRBJ2-5, with D possibly being TRBD1 (6 bases). The V end was cut by 5 bases, the J end by 3 bases, with 13 bases between. This CDR3 comprises 14 residues. CDR1 SGHVS and CDR2 FNYEAQ come from the germline V gene. The CDR3, as DNA: TGTGCCAGCAGCGTTCACAGGGCTGAAGAGACCCAGTACTTC. This encodes CASSVHRAEETQYF.

J is TRBJ2-7 and V is TRBV15; weak D call: TRBD2 (6 bases). Trimming removed 1 base at V and 0 bases at J, with 13 bases between. The germline V gene has CDR1 LNHNV and CDR2 YYDKDF (reference sequence). The CDR3 is 16 residues long. The CDR3 sequence: CATSRAGTSYSYEQYF. The CDR3 bases are TGTGCCACCAGCAGAGCCGGGACTTCCTACTCCTACGAGCAGTACTTC.

The rearrangement joins TRBV7-2 to TRBJ2-7, with 8 nucleotides matching TRBD2. The CDR3 is made up of 15 amino acids. Germline values: CDR1 SGHTA, CDR2 FQGNSA. V dropped 5 bases and J dropped 2; count of bases not matched to a gene: 8. The CDR3 sequence: CASSLRPGGPYEQYF. CDR3 nucleotide sequence: TGTGCCAGCAGCCTCCGTCCGGGGGGGCCCTACGAGCAGTACTTC.